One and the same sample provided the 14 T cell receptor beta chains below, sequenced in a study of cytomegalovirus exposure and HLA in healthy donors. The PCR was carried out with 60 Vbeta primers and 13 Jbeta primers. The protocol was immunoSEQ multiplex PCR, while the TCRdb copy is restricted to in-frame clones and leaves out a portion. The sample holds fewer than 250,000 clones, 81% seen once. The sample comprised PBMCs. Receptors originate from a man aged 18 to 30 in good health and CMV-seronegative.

DNA of the CDR3: TGTGCCAGCAGCTTAGCTTTGACAGGGAACACTGAAGCTTTCTTT. Translating it yields CASSLALTGNTEAFF. The chain couples TRBV11-2 to TRBJ1-1, with D perhaps TRBD1 (6 bases). The V gene lost 1 base and the J gene lost 1 base, with 10 bases spanning the gap. Germline lookup yields CDR1 SGHAT and CDR2 FQNNGV. The CDR3 spans 15 residues.

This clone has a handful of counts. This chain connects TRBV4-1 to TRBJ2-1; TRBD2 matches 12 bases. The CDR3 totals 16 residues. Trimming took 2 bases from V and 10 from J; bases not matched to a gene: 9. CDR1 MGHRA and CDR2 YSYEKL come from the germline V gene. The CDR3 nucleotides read TGCGCCAGCAGCCAACGGACTAGCGGGGCCTCAGGGGAGCAGTTCTTC. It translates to CASSQRTSGASGEQFF.

The CDR3 loop is CATSRDMFVGSGANVLTF. CDR3 sequence (DNA): TGTGCCACCAGCAGAGATATGTTCGTCGGCTCTGGGGCCAACGTCCTGACTTTC. The chain couples TRBV15 to TRBJ2-6, with D unresolved. Germline V gene lookup returns CDR1 LNHNV and CDR2 YYDKDF (reference sequence). The CDR3 totals 18 residues. Trimming shortened V by 0 bases and J by 0 bases, and 12 bases separated the two germline ends.

For the CDR3, the DNA is TGTGCCTGGACTCAAGGCCGGAGTCCTGGAAACACCATATATTTT. Translated: CAWTQGRSPGNTIYF. The rearrangement joins TRBV30 to TRBJ1-3; D uncertain. Between the trimmed V and J ends, which lost 4 bases and 2 bases, there was a span of 15 bases. CDR1 is GTSNPN, CDR2 SVGIG, per germline (reference sequence). The length of the CDR3 is 15 residues.

The CDR3 DNA follows: TGTGCCAGCTCCCCGGACAGGGCGGTTGGCTACACCTTC. It yields the protein CASSPDRAVGYTF. The V call is TRBV18, the J call TRBJ1-2; 8 nucleotides match TRBD1. V gave up 6 bases and J gave up 7 bases; unmatched junction bases: 7. Germline CDR1 KGHSH, CDR2 LQKENI. This CDR3 spans 13 amino acids.

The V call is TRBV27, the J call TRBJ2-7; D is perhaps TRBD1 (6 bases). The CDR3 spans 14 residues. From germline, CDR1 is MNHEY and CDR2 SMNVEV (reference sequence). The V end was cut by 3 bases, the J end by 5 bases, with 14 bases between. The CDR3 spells CASSFHRDENEQYF. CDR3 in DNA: TGTGCCAGCAGTTTTCACAGGGACGAGAACGAGCAGTACTTC.

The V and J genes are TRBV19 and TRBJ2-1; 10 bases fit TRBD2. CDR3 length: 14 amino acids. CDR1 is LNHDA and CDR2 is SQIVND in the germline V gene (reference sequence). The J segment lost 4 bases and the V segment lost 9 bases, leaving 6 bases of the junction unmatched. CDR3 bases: TGTGCCAGCTTAGCGGGAGGAGGATACAATGAGCAGTTCTTC. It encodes CASLAGGGYNEQFF. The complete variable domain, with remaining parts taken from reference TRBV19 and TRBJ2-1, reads DGGITQSPKYLFRKEGQNVTLSCEQNLNHDAMYWYRQDPGQGLRLIYYSQIVNDFQKGDIAEGYSVSREKKESFPLTVTSAQKNPTAFYLCASLAGGGYNEQFFGPGTRLTVL.

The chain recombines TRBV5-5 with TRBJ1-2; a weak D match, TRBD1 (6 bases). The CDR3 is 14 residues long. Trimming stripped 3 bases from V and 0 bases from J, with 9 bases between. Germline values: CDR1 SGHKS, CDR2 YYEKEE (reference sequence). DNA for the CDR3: TGTGCCAGCAGCTGGACAGACCCTAACTATGGCTACACCTTC. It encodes CASSWTDPNYGYTF.

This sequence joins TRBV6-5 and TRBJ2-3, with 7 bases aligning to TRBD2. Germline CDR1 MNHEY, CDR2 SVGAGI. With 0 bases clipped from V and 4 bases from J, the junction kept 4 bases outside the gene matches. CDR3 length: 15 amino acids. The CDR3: CASSYSGGGPDTQYF. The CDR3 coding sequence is TGTGCCAGCAGTTACTCGGGGGGGGGACCAGATACGCAGTATTTT.

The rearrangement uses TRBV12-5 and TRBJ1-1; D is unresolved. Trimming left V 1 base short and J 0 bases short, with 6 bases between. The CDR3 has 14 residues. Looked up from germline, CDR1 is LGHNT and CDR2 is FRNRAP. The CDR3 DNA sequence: TGTGCTAGTGGTTTGGCAGGCTTGAACACTGAAGCTTTCTTT. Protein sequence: CASGLAGLNTEAFF.

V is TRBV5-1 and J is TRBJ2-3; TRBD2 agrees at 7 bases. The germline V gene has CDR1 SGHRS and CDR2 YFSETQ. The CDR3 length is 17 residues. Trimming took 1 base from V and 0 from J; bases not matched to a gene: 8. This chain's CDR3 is CASSLPLVAGSTDTQYF. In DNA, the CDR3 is TGCGCCAGCAGCTTGCCTCTTGTAGCGGGTAGCACAGATACGCAGTATTTT.

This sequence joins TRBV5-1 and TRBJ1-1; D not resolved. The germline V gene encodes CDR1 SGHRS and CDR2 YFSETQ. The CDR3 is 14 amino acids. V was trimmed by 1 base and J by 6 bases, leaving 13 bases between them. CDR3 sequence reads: CASSLQPRLSEAFF. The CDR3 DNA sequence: TGCGCCAGCAGCTTGCAACCCAGGCTCTCTGAAGCTTTCTTT.

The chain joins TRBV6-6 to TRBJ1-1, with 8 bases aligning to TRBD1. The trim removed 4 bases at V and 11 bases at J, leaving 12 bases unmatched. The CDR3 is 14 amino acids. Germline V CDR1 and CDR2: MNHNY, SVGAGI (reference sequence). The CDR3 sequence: CASSSHRGGVSAFF. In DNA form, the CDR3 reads TGTGCCAGCAGTTCCCACAGGGGGGGAGTTTCGGCTTTCTTT.

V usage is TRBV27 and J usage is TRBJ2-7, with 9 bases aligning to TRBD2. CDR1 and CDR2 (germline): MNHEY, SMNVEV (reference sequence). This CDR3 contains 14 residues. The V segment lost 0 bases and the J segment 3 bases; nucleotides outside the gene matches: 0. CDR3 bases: TGTGCCAGCAGTTTATCTAGCGGGGGCTACGAGCAGTACTTC. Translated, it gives CASSLSSGGYEQYF.